Below are 31 T cell receptor beta chains sequenced from a single sample in a study of cytomegalovirus exposure and HLA in healthy donors. Assay used: immunoSEQ multiplex PCR; TCRdb lists only in-frame clones, some missing. The table records approximately 300,000 clones, 70% to 90% of them present only once. The sample consisted of PBMCs. The receptors here all came from a woman aged 18-35 years in good health and CMV-seronegative.

This chain joins TRBV7-8 and TRBJ1-3; D remains unclear. CDR3 length: 16 amino acids. Per the germline V gene, CDR1 is SGHVS and CDR2 is FQNEAQ. Trimming removed 6 bases from V and 0 bases from J, with 15 bases in between. CDR3 DNA: TGTGCCAGCAGTGGGCGAGGGAAGACCTCTGGAAACACCATATATTTT. It specifies CASSGRGKTSGNTIYF.

V gene TRBV5-6 combines with J gene TRBJ2-7, with a tentative D call TRBD2 (6 bases). Trimming removed 0 bases from V and 1 base from J, with 11 bases in between. The length of the CDR3 is 15 residues. Germline V gene lookup returns CDR1 SGHDT and CDR2 YYEEEE. This chain's CDR3 is CASSLGGASSYEQYF. CDR3 DNA: TGTGCCAGCAGCTTGGGCGGGGCTAGTTCCTACGAGCAGTACTTC.

A word on this clone: The junction differs from germline at one of its ends, possibly a read error. The V call is TRBV5-6, the J call TRBJ2-7; 7 bases agree with TRBD1. The CDR3 runs 13 residues. In germline, CDR1 is SGHDT, CDR2 YYEEEE. For the CDR3, the DNA is TGTGCCAGCAGCCAGGGGACAGTCCCCCCTCCGACCTTC. Its translation: CASSQGTVPPPTF.

The V call is TRBV11-3, the J call TRBJ2-7, with D unresolved. CDR1 and CDR2 (germline): SGHNT, YENEEA. With 0 bases removed from V and 1 base from J, the gap between germline ends came to 4 bases. CDR3 size: 13 residues. CDR3: CASSLDGSYEQYF. The CDR3 DNA follows: TGTGCCAGCAGCTTAGACGGTTCCTACGAGCAGTACTTC.

This chain connects TRBV5-4 to TRBJ2-5; 7 bases align to TRBD1. V shed 4 bases and J 1 base; nucleotides not matched to a gene: 7. The germline CDR1 and CDR2 sequences are SGHNT and YYREEE (reference sequence). CDR3 length: 15 residues. DNA for the CDR3: TGTGCCAGCAGCGAGGGGACAGCGATCCAAGAGACCCAGTACTTC. It specifies CASSEGTAIQETQYF.

The chain combines TRBV30 with TRBJ2-1; tentatively, D is TRBD2 (5 bases). The germline V gene has CDR1 GTSNPN and CDR2 SVGIG (reference sequence). Trimming stripped 2 bases from V and 0 bases from J, with 11 bases between. This CDR3 is 15 amino acids long. CDR3 DNA: TGTGCCTGGAGTACGGAGGCGAGCTCCTACAATGAGCAGTTCTTC. It codes for CAWSTEASSYNEQFF.

The rearrangement joins TRBV27 to TRBJ2-3, with a weak D call TRBD1 (5 bases). Germline V gives CDR1 MNHEY, CDR2 SMNVEV (reference sequence). V lost 8 bases and J 11 bases, leaving 17 bases between the germline ends. The CDR3 runs to 12 residues. This CDR3 reads CASLSAGLRQYF. In DNA, the CDR3 is TGTGCCAGCCTGTCCGCAGGGTTACGGCAGTATTTT.

The genes are TRBV9 and TRBJ2-3; 7 bases fit TRBD2. This CDR3 is 20 amino acids long. Germline CDR1 and CDR2: SGDLS and YYNGEE. The V segment lost 0 bases and the J segment 1 base; nucleotides outside the gene matches: 17. In DNA form, the CDR3 reads TGTGCCAGCAGCGTAGTGGCGGGAGTGGCGGGATTATCGGGCACAGATACGCAGTATTTT. It codes for CASSVVAGVAGLSGTDTQYF.

The chain recombines TRBV6-1 with TRBJ1-4; D remains unclear. The germline V gene encodes CDR1 MNHNS and CDR2 SASEGT. The CDR3 has 13 residues. Trimming took 3 bases from V and 4 from J, leaving 6 bases between them. This CDR3 reads CASSDQNNEKLFF. As DNA, the CDR3 is TGTGCCAGCAGTGATCAGAATAATGAAAAACTGTTTTTT.

The V gene is TRBV6-1, the J gene TRBJ2-5; maybe TRBD1 (5 bases). Between the trimmed V and J ends, which lost 2 bases and 5 bases, there was a span of 9 bases. This CDR3 region has 13 residues. The germline CDR1 and CDR2 sequences are MNHNS and SASEGT. This CDR3 is CASSETGWETQYF. CDR3 nucleotide sequence: TGTGCCAGCAGTGAAACAGGTTGGGAGACCCAGTACTTC.

CDR3 DNA: TGTGCCAGCAGCTTAGGAGGTAGCGGGAGTACAGATACGCAGTATTTT. Translated: CASSLGGSGSTDTQYF. J is TRBJ2-3 and V is TRBV11-2; 9 nucleotides match TRBD2. The CDR3 is made up of 16 amino acids. Trimming removed 1 base from V and 3 bases from J; junction bases left unmatched: 5. Germline CDR1 and CDR2: SGHAT and FQNNGV.

This clone was counted a single time. The chain links TRBV7-8 to TRBJ2-1; D unresolved. The CDR3 is 13 residues long. V was clipped by 1 base and J by 6 bases, with 7 bases between them. Germline V CDR1 and CDR2: SGHVS, FQNEAQ. In DNA form, the CDR3 reads TGTGCCAGCAGCTTAGGGCCGTCCAATGAGCAGTTCTTC. Its translation is CASSLGPSNEQFF. The full variable domain, in which reference TRBV7-8 and TRBJ2-1 provide the parts outside the CDR3, is GAGVSQSPRYKVAKRGQDVALRCDPISGHVSLFWYQQALGQGPEFLTYFQNEAQLDKSGLPSDRFFAERPEGSVSTLKIQRTQQEDSAVYLCASSLGPSNEQFFGPGTRLTVL.

The chain has TRBV7-9 and TRBJ2-7, with D unclear. This CDR3 spans 14 amino acids. Trimming removed 1 base from V and 5 bases from J, with 12 bases in between. The germline V gene encodes CDR1 SEHNR and CDR2 FQNEAQ (reference sequence). CDR3 protein: CASSLGQVVNEQYF. Written as DNA, the CDR3 is TGTGCCAGCAGCTTAGGGCAGGTCGTCAACGAGCAGTACTTC.

The J gene is TRBJ2-2, the V gene TRBV27; TRBD2 agrees at 9 bases. CDR3 size: 16 residues. Germline CDR1 MNHEY, CDR2 SMNVEV (reference sequence). The junction had 11 bases not matched to a gene; V was cut back by 5 bases and J by 7 bases. The CDR3 here is CASSRRAGGTFGELFF. CDR3 nucleotide sequence: TGTGCCAGCAGTCGGCGGGCGGGAGGGACTTTCGGGGAGCTGTTTTTT.

The sample holds one count of this clone. The rearrangement uses TRBV5-4 and TRBJ2-2; TRBD1 matches 7 bases. Trimming removed 0 bases from V and 6 bases from J; junction bases left unmatched: 5. Germline V lookup: CDR1 SGHNT, CDR2 YYREEE (reference sequence). The CDR3 is 15 amino acids. In DNA, the CDR3 is TGTGCCAGCAGCTTGGACAGGGGATGGGCCGGGGAGCTGTTTTTT. Translating it yields CASSLDRGWAGELFF.

The CDR3 bases are TGTGCCAGCAGTTTACCAACGACAGGAGACGATAATGAAAAACTGTTTTTT. Protein sequence: CASSLPTTGDDNEKLFF. V and J are TRBV28 and TRBJ1-4; perhaps TRBD1 as D (6 bases). CDR3 size: 17 residues. Germline V gene sequence: CDR1 MDHEN, CDR2 SYDVKM. Trimming cost V 2 bases and J 4 bases, with 17 bases left between them.

V usage is TRBV2 and J usage is TRBJ1-1; D perhaps matches TRBD1 (5 bases). CDR1 is SNHLY and CDR2 is FYNNEI in the germline V gene. CDR3 size: 13 residues. Trimming left V 6 bases short and J 2 bases short, with 10 bases between. The CDR3 nucleotides read TGTGCCAGCAGCTCCGACAGCAACACTGAAGCTTTCTTT. Translating gives CASSSDSNTEAFF.

This clone came up once. The chain recombines TRBV19 with TRBJ2-7; D possibly corresponds to TRBD2 (6 bases). The CDR3 extends over 14 amino acids. Germline CDR1 reads LNHDA; CDR2 reads SQIVND (reference sequence). V was shortened by 4 bases and J by 2 bases, with 12 bases between the two germline ends. CDR3 sequence (DNA): TGTGCCAGTAGTACCCGGGGGACCACCTACGAGCAGTACTTC. It translates to CASSTRGTTYEQYF.

The V gene is TRBV19, the J gene TRBJ2-5, with 10 positions matching TRBD1. Germline trimming cut 6 bases from V and 5 bases from J; bases unmatched to any gene: 6. This CDR3 has 14 amino acids. The germline V gene encodes CDR1 LNHDA and CDR2 SQIVND (reference sequence). The CDR3 is CASRTTGGMETQYF. Written as DNA, the CDR3 is TGTGCCAGTAGGACGACAGGGGGCATGGAGACCCAGTACTTC. The full variable domain, with the rest looked up from reference TRBV19 and TRBJ2-5, is DGGITQSPKYLFRKEGQNVTLSCEQNLNHDAMYWYRQDPGQGLRLIYYSQIVNDFQKGDIAEGYSVSREKKESFPLTVTSAQKNPTAFYLCASRTTGGMETQYFGPGTRLLVL.

The chain recombines TRBV28 with TRBJ1-1; D unclear. The germline V gene encodes CDR1 MDHEN and CDR2 SYDVKM. V was shortened by 8 bases and J by 1 base, with 14 bases between the two germline ends. The length of the CDR3 is 14 residues. For the CDR3, the DNA is TGTGCCAGCGAGGAGGGTCTGGGGAACACTGAAGCTTTCTTT. Translated: CASEEGLGNTEAFF. Supplemented by reference TRBV28 and TRBJ1-1, the full variable domain reads DVKVTQSSRYLVKRTGEKVFLECVQDMDHENMFWYRQDPGLGLRLIYFSYDVKMKEKGDIPEGYSVSREKKERFSLILESASTNQTSMYLCASEEGLGNTEAFFGQGTRLTVV.

The chain links TRBV5-6 to TRBJ1-1; D not certain. CDR3 length: 13 amino acids. Germline V gene lookup returns CDR1 SGHDT and CDR2 YYEEEE. Trimming cost V 2 bases and J 10 bases, with 15 bases left between them. The CDR3 reads CASSFGVDPVAFF. The CDR3 coding sequence is TGTGCCAGCAGCTTTGGTGTAGATCCTGTAGCTTTCTTT.

The V and J genes are TRBV23-1 and TRBJ2-1; perhaps TRBD1 as D (6 bases). TRBV23-1 is filed as an ORF, its function uncertain. Trimming removed 8 bases at V and 8 bases at J, with 19 bases between. The CDR3 is made up of 14 amino acids. This CDR3 is CASRGTLKVDEQFF. In DNA, the CDR3 is TGCGCCAGCCGAGGGACATTGAAGGTCGATGAGCAGTTCTTC.

The rearrangement uses TRBV7-6 and TRBJ2-5, with 7 positions matching TRBD1. The CDR3 has 13 residues. Germline V gene data show CDR1 as SGHVS and CDR2 as FNYEAQ. V lost 5 bases and J lost 2; bases outside the gene matches: 2. CDR3 residues: CASSRTGQETQYF. DNA for the CDR3: TGTGCCAGCAGCCGGACAGGTCAAGAGACCCAGTACTTC.

This rearrangement joins TRBV2 to TRBJ2-3, with 10 bases that match TRBD2. The CDR3 spans 16 residues. CDR1 SNHLY and CDR2 FYNNEI come from the germline V gene. Losses at the gene ends were 1 base for V and 1 base for J; bases not matched to a gene: 2. CDR3 in DNA: TGTGCCAGCAGTGAAGGGGGGACTAGCGGCACAGATACGCAGTATTTT. Its protein product is CASSEGGTSGTDTQYF.

This clone occurred once. The V gene is TRBV4-1, the J gene TRBJ1-5; 9 bases map to TRBD1. Per germline, CDR1 MGHRA and CDR2 YSYEKL. CDR3 size: 15 residues. J gave up 6 bases and V 1 base, and 4 bases lay outside the gene matches. The DNA for the CDR3 is TGCGCCAGCAGCCAAGGGACAGGGGAAGGTCAGCCCCAGCATTTT. Its protein is CASSQGTGEGQPQHF.

The J gene is TRBJ2-1, the V gene TRBV9; D is possibly TRBD2 (5 bases). Germline V gene lookup returns CDR1 SGDLS and CDR2 YYNGEE. CDR3 length: 16 amino acids. With 4 bases removed from V and 3 bases from J, the gap between germline ends came to 17 bases. For the CDR3, the DNA is TGTGCCAGCAGCTCCTCTGGCGGGTTAGACTACAATGAGCAGTTCTTC. Translation gives CASSSSGGLDYNEQFF.

This chain joins TRBV30 and TRBJ2-5, with D unclear. The V gene lost 2 bases and the J gene lost 5 bases, with 9 bases spanning the gap. CDR1 GTSNPN and CDR2 SVGIG come from the germline V gene (reference sequence). The CDR3 has 12 residues. This CDR3 is CAWSNFRETQYF. DNA for the CDR3: TGTGCCTGGAGTAACTTCCGGGAGACCCAGTACTTC.

The J gene is TRBJ1-1, the V gene TRBV15, with D hard to call. CDR1 and CDR2 from the germline V gene are LNHNV and YYDKDF (reference sequence). This CDR3 has 17 residues. V was shortened by 0 bases and J by 1 base, with 15 bases between the two germline ends. The CDR3 DNA reads as TGTGCCACCAGCAGAGATTATGAGACACACACGAACACTGAAGCTTTCTTT. Translation gives CATSRDYETHTNTEAFF. Full variable domain (outside the CDR3, taken from reference TRBV15 and TRBJ1-1): DAMVIQNPRYQVTQFGKPVTLSCSQTLNHNVMYWYQQKSSQAPKLLFHYYDKDFNNEADTPDNFQSRRPNTSFCFLDIRSPGLGDTAMYLCATSRDYETHTNTEAFFGQGTRLTVV.

This chain uses TRBV7-6 with TRBJ2-2; 12 bases match TRBD2. Germline CDR1 SGHVS, CDR2 FNYEAQ. V gave up 8 bases and J gave up 6 bases; unmatched junction bases: 7. The CDR3 loop spans 15 amino acids. CDR3 region: CASRGLAGAAGELFF. The CDR3 DNA reads as TGTGCCAGCCGGGGACTAGCGGGTGCCGCCGGGGAGCTGTTTTTT.

The chain employs TRBV11-2 and TRBJ1-1; 9 nucleotides match TRBD1. CDR3 size: 15 residues. Looked up from germline, CDR1 is SGHAT and CDR2 is FQNNGV. V trimming: 5 bases; J trimming: 0 bases; junction bases outside the gene matches: 4. CDR3 nucleotide sequence: TGTGCCAGCAGCAGGACAGGGGCAATGAACACTGAAGCTTTCTTT. Protein: CASSRTGAMNTEAFF.

The chain uses TRBV7-3 and TRBJ2-3, with a weak D call TRBD2 (7 bases). The CDR3 sequence is 16 residues long. The V end was cut by 5 bases, the J end by 4 bases, with 19 bases between. CDR1 and CDR2 from the germline V gene are SGHTA and FQGTGA. The CDR3, as DNA: TGTGCCAGCAGCCCGGGTGAGGGGCGGGGGCCAGATACGCAGTATTTT. This translates into CASSPGEGRGPDTQYF. Based on the CDR3 plus reference TRBV7-3 and TRBJ2-3, the full variable domain is GAGVSQTPSNKVTEKGKYVELRCDPISGHTALYWYRQSLGQGPEFLIYFQGTGAADDSGLPNDRFFAVRPEGSVSTLKIQRTERGDSAVYLCASSPGEGRGPDTQYFGPGTRLTVL.